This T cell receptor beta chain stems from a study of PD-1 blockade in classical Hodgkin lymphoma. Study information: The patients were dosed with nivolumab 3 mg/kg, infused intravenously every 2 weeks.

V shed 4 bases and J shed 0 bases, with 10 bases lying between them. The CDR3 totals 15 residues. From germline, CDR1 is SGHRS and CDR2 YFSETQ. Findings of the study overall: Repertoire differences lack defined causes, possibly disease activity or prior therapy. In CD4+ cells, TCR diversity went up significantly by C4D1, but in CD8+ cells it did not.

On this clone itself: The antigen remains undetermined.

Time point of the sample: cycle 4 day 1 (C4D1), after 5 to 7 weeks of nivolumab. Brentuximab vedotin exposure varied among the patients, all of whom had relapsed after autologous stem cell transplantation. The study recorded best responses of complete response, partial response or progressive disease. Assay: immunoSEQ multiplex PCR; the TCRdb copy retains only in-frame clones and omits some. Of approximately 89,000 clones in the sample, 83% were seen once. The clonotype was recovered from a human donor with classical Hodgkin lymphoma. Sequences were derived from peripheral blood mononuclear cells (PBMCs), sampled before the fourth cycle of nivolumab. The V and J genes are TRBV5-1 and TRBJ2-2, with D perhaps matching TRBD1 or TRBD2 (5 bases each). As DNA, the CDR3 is TGCGCCAGCAGCCTCCAGGGAGCGAACACCGGGGAGCTGTTTTTT. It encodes CASSLQGANTGELFF.